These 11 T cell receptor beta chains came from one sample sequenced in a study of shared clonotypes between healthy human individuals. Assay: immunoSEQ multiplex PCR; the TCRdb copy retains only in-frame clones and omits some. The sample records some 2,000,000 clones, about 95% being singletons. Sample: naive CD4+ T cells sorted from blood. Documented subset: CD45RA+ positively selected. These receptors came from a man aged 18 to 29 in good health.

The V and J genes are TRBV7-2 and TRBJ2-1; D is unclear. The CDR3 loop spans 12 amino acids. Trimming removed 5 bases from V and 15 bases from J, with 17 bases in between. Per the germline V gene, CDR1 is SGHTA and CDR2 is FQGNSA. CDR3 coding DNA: TGTGCCAGCAGCCCCTCGCCCAGTTTGGGGTTCTTC. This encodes CASSPSPSLGFF.

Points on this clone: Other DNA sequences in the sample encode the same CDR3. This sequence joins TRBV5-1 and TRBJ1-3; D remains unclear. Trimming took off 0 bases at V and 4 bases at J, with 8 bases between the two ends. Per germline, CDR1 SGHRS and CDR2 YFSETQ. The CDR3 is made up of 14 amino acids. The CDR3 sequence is CASSLEGGGNTIYF. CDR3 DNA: TGCGCCAGCAGCTTGGAAGGTGGGGGAAACACCATATATTTT.

DNA for the CDR3: TGTGCCAGCAGCCGGGAGGAGACCCAGTACTTC. Translated, it gives CASSREETQYF. The chain carries TRBV28 and TRBJ2-5, with D perhaps TRBD2 (6 bases). The CDR3 runs to 11 residues. Germline CDR1 is MDHEN and CDR2 is SYDVKM. Trimming took 6 bases from V and 5 from J, leaving 7 bases between them.

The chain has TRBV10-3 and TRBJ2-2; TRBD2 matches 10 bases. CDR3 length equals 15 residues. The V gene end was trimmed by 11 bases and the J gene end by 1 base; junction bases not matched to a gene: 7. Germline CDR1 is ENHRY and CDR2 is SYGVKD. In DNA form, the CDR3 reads TGTGCCGTTCGAAAGCGGGAGGGGAACACCGGGGAGCTGTTTTTT. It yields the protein CAVRKREGNTGELFF.

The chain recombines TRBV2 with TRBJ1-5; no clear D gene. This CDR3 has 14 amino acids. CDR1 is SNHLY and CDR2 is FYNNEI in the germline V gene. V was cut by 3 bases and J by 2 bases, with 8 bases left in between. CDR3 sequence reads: CASSDGGGNQPQHF. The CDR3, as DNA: TGTGCCAGCAGTGACGGCGGGGGCAATCAGCCCCAGCATTTT.

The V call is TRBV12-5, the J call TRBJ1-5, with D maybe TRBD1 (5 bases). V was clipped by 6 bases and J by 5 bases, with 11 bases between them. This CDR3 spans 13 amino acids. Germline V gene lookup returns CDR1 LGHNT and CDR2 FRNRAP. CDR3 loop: CASGPQGHQPQHF. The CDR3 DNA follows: TGTGCTAGTGGACCCCAGGGACATCAGCCCCAGCATTTT.

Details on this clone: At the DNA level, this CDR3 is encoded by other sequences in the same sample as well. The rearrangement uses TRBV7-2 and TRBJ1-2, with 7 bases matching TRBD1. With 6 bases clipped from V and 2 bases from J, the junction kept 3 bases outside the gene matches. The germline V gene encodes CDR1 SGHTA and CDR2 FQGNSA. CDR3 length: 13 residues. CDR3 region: CASSLGQNYGYTF. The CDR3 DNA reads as TGTGCCAGCAGTTTGGGACAGAACTATGGCTACACCTTC.

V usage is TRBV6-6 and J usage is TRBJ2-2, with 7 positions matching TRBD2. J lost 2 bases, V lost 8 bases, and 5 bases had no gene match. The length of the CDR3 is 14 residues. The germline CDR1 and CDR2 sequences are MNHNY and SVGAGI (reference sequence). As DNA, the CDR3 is TGTGCCAGCGGCAGCGGGATAAACACCGGGGAGCTGTTTTTT. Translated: CASGSGINTGELFF.

CDR3 amino acids: CASRPAAGELFF. The CDR3 DNA sequence: TGTGCCAGCAGGCCGGCCGCCGGGGAGCTGTTTTTT. The rearrangement joins TRBV27 to TRBJ2-2; D is unresolved. In germline, CDR1 is MNHEY, CDR2 SMNVEV (reference sequence). Trimming removed 6 bases from V and 6 bases from J, with 8 bases in between. CDR3 length: 12 amino acids.

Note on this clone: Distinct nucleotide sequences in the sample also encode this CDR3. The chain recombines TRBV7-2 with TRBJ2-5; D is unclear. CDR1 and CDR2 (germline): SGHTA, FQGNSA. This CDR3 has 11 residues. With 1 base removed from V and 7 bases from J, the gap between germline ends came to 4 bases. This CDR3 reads CASSLVGTQYF. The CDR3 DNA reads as TGTGCCAGCAGCTTAGTAGGGACCCAGTACTTC.

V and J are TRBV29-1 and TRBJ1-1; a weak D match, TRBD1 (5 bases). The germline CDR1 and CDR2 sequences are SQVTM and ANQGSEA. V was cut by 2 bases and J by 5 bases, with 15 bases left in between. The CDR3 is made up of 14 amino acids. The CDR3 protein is CSVELRGFQTEAFF. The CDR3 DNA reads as TGCAGCGTTGAATTGAGGGGTTTCCAGACTGAAGCTTTCTTT.